This T cell receptor beta chain was obtained from a study of PD-L1 blockade in urothelial cancer. Study-wide context: Atezolizumab, begun by patients at some point between 2013 and 2014, was given at 1,200 mg intravenously every 3 weeks. Patients had received 0 to 3 prior chemotherapy regimens.

Study-wide results and limits: Clonality of blood TCR below the median before treatment predicted better survival.

A note on this clone: Its antigen remains unidentified.

TCRdb keeps only in-frame clones here, not all; method: immunoSEQ multiplex PCR. The table lists roughly 90,000 clones, 89% of them singletons. Trimming took off 4 bases at V and 5 bases at J, with 10 bases between the two ends. Per germline, CDR1 SGHNT and CDR2 YYREEE (reference sequence). This CDR3 comprises 13 residues. The sample's time point: pretreatment peripheral blood. The TCR comes from a woman older than 75 with urothelial cancer. The chain employs TRBV5-4 and TRBJ2-1; maybe TRBD2 (5 bases). The source material was PBMCs, sampled around atezolizumab (anti-PD-L1) treatment. The CDR3 DNA sequence: TGTGCCAGCAGCCTGACTACAGACAATGAGCAGTTCTTC. It yields the protein CASSLTTDNEQFF.